This paragraph covers one T cell receptor (beta chain) sequence. The CDR3 extends over 16 amino acids. Trimming removed 10 bases from V and 4 bases from J; junction bases left unmatched: 13. The germline CDR1 and CDR2 sequences are WSHSY and SAAADI. As originally analysed: Reference gene primer amplification yielded estimated nucleated cell counts. Profiled with immunoSEQ multiplex PCR; TCRdb holds only in-frame clones, not every one. V and J calls and clone size are copied from that table; D and trimming were computed from the DNA. The sample consists of 45,000 to 55,000 clones, roughly 88% of them appearing once. This entry comes from a study of blood T cell repertoires in COVID-19. The overall study: The United States, Italy and Spain were the sources of the acute and convalescent COVID-19 samples. T cells, B-cell-depleted T cells, or PBMCs provided the cDNA or gDNA that served as material.

This TCR was recovered from a human donor in a cohort sampled during active COVID-19. The sequenced sample consisted of peripheral blood. The chain has TRBV10-2 and TRBJ1-1; TRBD1 aligns across 12 bases. The CDR3 sequence: CATWGGQGARVTEAFF. In nucleotides, the CDR3 is TGCGCCACTTGGGGGGGACAGGGGGCGAGGGTCACTGAAGCTTTCTTT.